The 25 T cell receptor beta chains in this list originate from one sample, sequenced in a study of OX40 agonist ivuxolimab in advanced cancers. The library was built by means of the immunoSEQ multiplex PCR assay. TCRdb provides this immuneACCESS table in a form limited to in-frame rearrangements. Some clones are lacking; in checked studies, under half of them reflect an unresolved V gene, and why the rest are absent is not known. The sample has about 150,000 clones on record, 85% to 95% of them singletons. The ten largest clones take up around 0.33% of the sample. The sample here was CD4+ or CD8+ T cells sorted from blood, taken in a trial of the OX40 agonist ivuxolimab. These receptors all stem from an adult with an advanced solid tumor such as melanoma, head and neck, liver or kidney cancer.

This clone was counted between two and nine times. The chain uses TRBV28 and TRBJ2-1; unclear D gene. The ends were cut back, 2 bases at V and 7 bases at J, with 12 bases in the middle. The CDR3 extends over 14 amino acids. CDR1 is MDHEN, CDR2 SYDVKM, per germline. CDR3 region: CASSLGSPRNEQFF. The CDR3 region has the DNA TGTGCCAGCAGTTTAGGTAGCCCCAGGAATGAGCAGTTCTTC.

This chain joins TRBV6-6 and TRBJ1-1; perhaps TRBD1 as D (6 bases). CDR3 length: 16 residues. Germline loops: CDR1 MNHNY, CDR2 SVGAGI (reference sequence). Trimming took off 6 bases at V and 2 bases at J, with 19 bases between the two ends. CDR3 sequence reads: CASSLMRGHLNTEAFF. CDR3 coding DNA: TGTGCCAGCAGCCTCATGAGGGGACATTTAAACACTGAAGCTTTCTTT.

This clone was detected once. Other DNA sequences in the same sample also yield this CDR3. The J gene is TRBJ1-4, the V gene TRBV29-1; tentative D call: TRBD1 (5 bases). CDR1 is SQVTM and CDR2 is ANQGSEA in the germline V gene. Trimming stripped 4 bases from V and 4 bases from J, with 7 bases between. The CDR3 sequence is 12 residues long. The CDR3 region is CSVGQGNEKLFF. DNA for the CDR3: TGCAGCGTTGGGCAGGGTAATGAAAAACTGTTTTTT.

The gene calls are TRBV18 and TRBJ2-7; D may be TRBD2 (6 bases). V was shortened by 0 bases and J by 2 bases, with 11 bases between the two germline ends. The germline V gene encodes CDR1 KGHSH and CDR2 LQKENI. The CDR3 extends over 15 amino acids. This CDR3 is CASSPPIGGTYEQYF. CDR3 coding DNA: TGTGCCAGCTCACCACCTATCGGGGGAACCTACGAGCAGTACTTC.

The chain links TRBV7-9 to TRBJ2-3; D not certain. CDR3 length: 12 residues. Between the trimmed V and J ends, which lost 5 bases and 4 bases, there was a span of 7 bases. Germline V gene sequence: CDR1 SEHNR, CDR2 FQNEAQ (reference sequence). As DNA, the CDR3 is TGTGCCAGCAGCCCCGAGGCAGATACGCAGTATTTT. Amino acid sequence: CASSPEADTQYF. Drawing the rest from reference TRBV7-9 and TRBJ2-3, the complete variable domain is DTGVSQNPRHKITKRGQNVTFRCDPISEHNRLYWYRQTLGQGPEFLTYFQNEAQLEKSRLLSDRFSAERPKGSFSTLEIQRTEQGDSAMYLCASSPEADTQYFGPGTRLTVL.

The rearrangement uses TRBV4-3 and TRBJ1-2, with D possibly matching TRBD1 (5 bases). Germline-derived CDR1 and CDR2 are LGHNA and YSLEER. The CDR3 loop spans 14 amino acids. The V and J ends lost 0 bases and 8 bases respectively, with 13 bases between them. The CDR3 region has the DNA TGCGCCAGCAGCCAAGAGGCCAGGGTGGGAGGCTACACCTTC. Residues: CASSQEARVGGYTF.

The CDR3 loop reads CASRRPGQVEKLFF. CDR3 DNA sequence: TGCGCCAGCAGACGTCCGGGACAGGTAGAAAAACTGTTTTTT. V is TRBV4-1 and J is TRBJ1-4; 8 positions agree with TRBD1. There are 14 residues in the CDR3. The V segment lost 6 bases and the J segment 8 bases; nucleotides outside the gene matches: 8. CDR1 and CDR2 from the germline V gene are MGHRA and YSYEKL.

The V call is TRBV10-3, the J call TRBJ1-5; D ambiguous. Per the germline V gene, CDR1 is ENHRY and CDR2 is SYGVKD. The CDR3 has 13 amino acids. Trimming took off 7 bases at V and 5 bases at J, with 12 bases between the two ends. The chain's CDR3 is CAIKRAADQPQHF. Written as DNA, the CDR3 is TGTGCCATCAAGAGGGCAGCAGATCAGCCCCAGCATTTT.

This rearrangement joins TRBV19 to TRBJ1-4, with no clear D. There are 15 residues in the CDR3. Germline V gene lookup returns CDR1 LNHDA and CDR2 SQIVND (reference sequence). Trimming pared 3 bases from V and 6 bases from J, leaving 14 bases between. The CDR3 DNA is TGTGCCAGTAGTATGTGGAGTCAGGATGATGAAAAACTGTTTTTT. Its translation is CASSMWSQDDEKLFF.

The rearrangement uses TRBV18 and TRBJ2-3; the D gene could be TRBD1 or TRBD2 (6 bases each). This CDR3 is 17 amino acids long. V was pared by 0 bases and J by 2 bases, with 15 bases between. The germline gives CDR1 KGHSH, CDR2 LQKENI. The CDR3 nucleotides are TGTGCCAGCTCACCACCCCGGGGGCCGCATGACACAGATACGCAGTATTTT. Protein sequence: CASSPPRGPHDTDTQYF. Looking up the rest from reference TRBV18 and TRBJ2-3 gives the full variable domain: NAGVMQNPRHLVRRRGQEARLRCSPMKGHSHVYWYRQLPEEGLKFMVYLQKENIIDESGMPKERFSAEFPKEGPSILRIQQVVRGDSAAYFCASSPPRGPHDTDTQYFGPGTRLTVL.

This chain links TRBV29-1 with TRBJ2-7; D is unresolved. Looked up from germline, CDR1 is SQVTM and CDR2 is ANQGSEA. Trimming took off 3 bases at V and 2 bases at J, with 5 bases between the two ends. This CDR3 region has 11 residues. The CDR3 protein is CSVEGAYEQYF. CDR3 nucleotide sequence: TGCAGCGTTGAGGGCGCCTACGAGCAGTACTTC.

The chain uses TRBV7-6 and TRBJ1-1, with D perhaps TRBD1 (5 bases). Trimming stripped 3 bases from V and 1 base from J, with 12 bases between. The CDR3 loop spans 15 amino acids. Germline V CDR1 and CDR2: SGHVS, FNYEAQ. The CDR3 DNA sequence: TGTGCCAGCAGCTTCTGGCTGGGGCCGAACACTGAAGCTTTCTTT. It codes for CASSFWLGPNTEAFF.

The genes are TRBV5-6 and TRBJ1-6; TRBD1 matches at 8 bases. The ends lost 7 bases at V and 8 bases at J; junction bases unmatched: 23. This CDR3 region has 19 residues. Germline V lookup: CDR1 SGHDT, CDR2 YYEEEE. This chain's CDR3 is CASCLPLSRGRGEYSPLHF. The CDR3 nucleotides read TGTGCCAGCTGCCTCCCCCTTTCCAGGGGGCGAGGTGAATATTCACCCCTCCACTTT.

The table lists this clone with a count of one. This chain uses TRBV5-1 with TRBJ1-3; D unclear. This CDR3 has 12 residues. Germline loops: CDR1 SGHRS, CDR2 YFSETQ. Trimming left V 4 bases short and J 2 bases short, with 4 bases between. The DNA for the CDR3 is TGCGCCAGCAGCCTAACTGGAAACACCATATATTTT. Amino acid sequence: CASSLTGNTIYF.

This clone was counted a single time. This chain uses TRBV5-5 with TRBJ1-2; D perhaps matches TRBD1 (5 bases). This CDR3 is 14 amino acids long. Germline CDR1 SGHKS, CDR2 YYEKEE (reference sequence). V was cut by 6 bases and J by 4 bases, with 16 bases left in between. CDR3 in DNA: TGTGCCAGCACCCTCTTCGGGCAGGGCTATGGCTACACCTTC. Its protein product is CASTLFGQGYGYTF.

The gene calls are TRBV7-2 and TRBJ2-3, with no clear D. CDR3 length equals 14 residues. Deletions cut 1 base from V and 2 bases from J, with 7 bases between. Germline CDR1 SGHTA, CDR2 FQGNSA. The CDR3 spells CASSLVGFTDTQYF. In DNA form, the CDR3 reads TGTGCCAGCAGCTTAGTAGGTTTCACAGATACGCAGTATTTT.

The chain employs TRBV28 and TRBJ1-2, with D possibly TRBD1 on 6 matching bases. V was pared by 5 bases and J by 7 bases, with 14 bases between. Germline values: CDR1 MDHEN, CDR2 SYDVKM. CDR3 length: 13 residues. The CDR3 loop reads CASSQGRVGGYTF. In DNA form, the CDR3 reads TGTGCCAGCAGTCAGGGGCGGGTAGGTGGCTACACCTTC.

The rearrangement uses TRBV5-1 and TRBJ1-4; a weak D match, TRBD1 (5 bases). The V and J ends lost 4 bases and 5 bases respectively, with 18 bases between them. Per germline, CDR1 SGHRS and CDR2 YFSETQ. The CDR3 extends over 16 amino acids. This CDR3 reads CASSVLRSGTNEKLFF. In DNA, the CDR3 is TGCGCCAGCAGCGTCCTTCGGTCAGGGACGAATGAAAAACTGTTTTTT.

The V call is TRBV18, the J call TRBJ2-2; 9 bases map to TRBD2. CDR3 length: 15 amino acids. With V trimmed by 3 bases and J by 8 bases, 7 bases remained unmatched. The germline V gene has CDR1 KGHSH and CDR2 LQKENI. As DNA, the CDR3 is TGTGCCAGCTCACCTGGTAGCGGGAGACGGGGGGAGCTGTTTTTT. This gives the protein CASSPGSGRRGELFF.

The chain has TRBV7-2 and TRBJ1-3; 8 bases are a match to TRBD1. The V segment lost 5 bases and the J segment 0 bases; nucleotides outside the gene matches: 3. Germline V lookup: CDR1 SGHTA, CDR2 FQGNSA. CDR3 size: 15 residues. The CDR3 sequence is CASSRTGTSGNTIYF. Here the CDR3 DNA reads TGTGCCAGCAGCCGGACAGGGACCTCTGGAAACACCATATATTTT.

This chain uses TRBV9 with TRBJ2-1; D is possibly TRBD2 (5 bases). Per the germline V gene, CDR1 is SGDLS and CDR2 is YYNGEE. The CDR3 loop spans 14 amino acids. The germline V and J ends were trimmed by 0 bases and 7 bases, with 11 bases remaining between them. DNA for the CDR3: TGTGCCAGCAGCGTAGCTCAGCGGATTAATGAGCAGTTCTTC. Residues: CASSVAQRINEQFF.

The CDR3 here is CASRPSGTSSTDTQYF. The CDR3 nucleotides read TGTGCCAGTAGGCCCTCCGGGACTAGCAGCACAGATACGCAGTATTTT. V is TRBV19 and J is TRBJ2-3; TRBD2 matches 9 bases. Germline CDR1 reads LNHDA; CDR2 reads SQIVND (reference sequence). This CDR3 comprises 16 residues. V lost 6 bases, J lost 0 bases, and 7 bases stayed unmatched.

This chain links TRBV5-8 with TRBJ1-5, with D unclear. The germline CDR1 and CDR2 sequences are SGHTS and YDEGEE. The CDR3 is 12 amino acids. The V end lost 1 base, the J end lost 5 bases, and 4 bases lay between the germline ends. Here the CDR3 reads CASSLLDQPQHF. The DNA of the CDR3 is TGTGCCAGCAGCTTGTTAGATCAGCCCCAGCATTTT.

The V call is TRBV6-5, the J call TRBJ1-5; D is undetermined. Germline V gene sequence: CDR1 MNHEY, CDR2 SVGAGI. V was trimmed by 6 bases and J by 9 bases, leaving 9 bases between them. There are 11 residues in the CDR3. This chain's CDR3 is CASSPRGPQHF. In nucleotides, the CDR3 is TGTGCCAGCAGCCCACGAGGGCCCCAGCATTTT.

As DNA, the CDR3 is TGTGCTAGTGGCCCCGACAGGGGGCAGGATCAGCCCCAGCATTTT. Residues: CASGPDRGQDQPQHF. The rearrangement joins TRBV12-5 to TRBJ1-5, with 10 nucleotides matching TRBD1. The CDR3 extends over 15 amino acids. Per germline, CDR1 LGHNT and CDR2 FRNRAP. V trimming: 6 bases; J trimming: 5 bases; junction bases outside the gene matches: 7.